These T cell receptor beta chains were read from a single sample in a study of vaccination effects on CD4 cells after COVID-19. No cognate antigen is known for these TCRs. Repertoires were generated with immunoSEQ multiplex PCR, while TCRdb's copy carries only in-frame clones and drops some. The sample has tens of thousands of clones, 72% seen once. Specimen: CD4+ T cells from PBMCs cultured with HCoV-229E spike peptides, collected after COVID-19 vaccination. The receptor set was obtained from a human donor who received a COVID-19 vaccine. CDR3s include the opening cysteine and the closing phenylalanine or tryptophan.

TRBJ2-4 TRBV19 CASSIGGAKNIQYF
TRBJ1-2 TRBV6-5 CASSYSDRGGYGYTF
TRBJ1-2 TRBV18 CASSQDQGTYGYTF
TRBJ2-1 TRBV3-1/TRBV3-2 CASSAQTSREQFF
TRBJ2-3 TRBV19 CASSTVGDTQYF
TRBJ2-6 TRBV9 CASSVPRSGANVLTF
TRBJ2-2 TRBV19 CASSAYGTGISGELFF
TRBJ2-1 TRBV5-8 CASSLGTGTLYNEQFF
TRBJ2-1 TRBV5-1 CASSLGTGQGNEQFF
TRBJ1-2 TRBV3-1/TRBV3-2 CASRHRVGDYGYTF
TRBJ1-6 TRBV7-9 CASSSGGSSSYNSPLHF
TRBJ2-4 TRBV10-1 CASSRDRENIQYF
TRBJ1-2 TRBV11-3 CASSSLNGDGYTF
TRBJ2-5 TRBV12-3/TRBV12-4 CASMDRNQETQYF
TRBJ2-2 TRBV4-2 CASSQPSLTSGNTGELFF
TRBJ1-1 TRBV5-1 CASRGETEAFF
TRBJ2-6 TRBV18 CASSARRGGSGANVLTF
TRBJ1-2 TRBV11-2 CASRRPGQRNYGYTF
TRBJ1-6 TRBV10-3 CANGQDNSPLHF
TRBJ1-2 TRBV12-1 CASSFAFERCSYPRGYGYTF
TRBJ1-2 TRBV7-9 CASSFGGLYNYGYTF
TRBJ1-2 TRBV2 CASSEQRGFRYGYTF
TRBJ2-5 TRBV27 CASSSSRETQYF
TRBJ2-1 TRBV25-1 CASSVPAGDEQFF
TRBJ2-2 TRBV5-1 CASSLRGGNTGELFF
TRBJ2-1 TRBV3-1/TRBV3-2 CASSQPMGGRIHEQFF
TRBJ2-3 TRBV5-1 CATRQGSTDTQYF
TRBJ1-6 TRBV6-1 CASSGGIGTAYNSPLHF
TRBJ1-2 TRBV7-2 CASSLDRVSGYTF
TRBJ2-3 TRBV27 CASSLYGTDTQYF
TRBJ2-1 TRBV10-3 CAGSSRTSGDYNEQFF
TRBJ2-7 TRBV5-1 CASSPGGGLRGSSYEQYF
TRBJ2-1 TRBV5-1 CASSLETGSSYNEQFF
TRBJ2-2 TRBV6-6 CASSTTSGVIGELFF
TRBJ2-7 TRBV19 CASSIDRSSSYEQYF
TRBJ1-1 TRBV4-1 CASSQDGRLVTEAFF
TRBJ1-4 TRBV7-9 CASSLERGGTEKLFF
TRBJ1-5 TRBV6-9 CASNPGTGEVSNQPQHF
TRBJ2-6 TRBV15 CATRDSGANVLTF
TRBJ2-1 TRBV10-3 CAISAGTSGGAGEQFF
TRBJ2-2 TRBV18 CASSQPSGSNTGELFF
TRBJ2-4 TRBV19 CASSSHRGAVAKNIQYF
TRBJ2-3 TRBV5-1 CASSLAPESDTQYF
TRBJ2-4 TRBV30 CAWSGGTAIQYF
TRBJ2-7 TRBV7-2 CASSSHIQLAGVHEQYF
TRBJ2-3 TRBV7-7 CASSLVAGGPDTQYF
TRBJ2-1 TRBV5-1 CASSDQEFAEQFF
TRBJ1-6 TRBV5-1 CASRPGGGASPPLHF
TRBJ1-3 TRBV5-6 CASSTIRIRGAGNTIYF
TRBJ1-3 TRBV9 CASSKGGAFPGNTIYF
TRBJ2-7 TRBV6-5 CASRTHSSPYEQYF
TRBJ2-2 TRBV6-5 CASSYSGTGGSGELFF
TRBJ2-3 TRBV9 CASSVADTQYF